The T cell receptor beta chain described here comes from a study of Graves' ophthalmopathy and Graves' hyperthyroidism. Other autoimmune diseases, uncontrolled infections, pregnancy or lactation led to the exclusion of patients. Clinical symptoms, serum thyroxine, TRAb, thyroid ultrasound and orbital computed tomography were relied on for diagnosis. Concerning this clonotype: The target antigen is unknown.

Points from the study as a whole: Stable hyperthyroidism and ophthalmopathy were told apart by a 13-signature model, which achieved 85% to 90% sensitivity and roughly 80% specificity.

Germline loops: CDR1 SGHTA, CDR2 FQGNSA. The V gene lost 1 base and the J gene lost 14 bases, with 12 bases spanning the gap. This CDR3 has 12 amino acids. TCR beta CDR3 regions were amplified from RNA transcripts. Scientists carried out first-round RT-PCR using HTBI primers and then a second-round multiplex PCR. TCRdb passed the multiplex PCR reads through MiXCR, listing each CDR3 protein once. The table includes over 150,000 distinct CDR3 sequences, more than 30% detected once. This sequence was found in a woman aged 40 to 49 with Graves' ophthalmopathy. J is TRBJ2-4 and V is TRBV7-2; D may be TRBD2 (6 bases). Sequences were obtained from peripheral blood. The CDR3 coding sequence is TGTGCCAGCAGCTTAGTGTCTAGCGCCGAGTACTTC. Translating it yields CASSLVSSAEYF.